This TCR beta chain comes out of a study of blood T cell repertoires in COVID-19. Method: immunoSEQ multiplex PCR; TCRdb's copy keeps in-frame clones and lacks some. The table records nearly 65,000 clones, around four fifths of them present only once. The V gene lost 0 bases and the J gene lost 0 bases, with 9 bases spanning the gap. The CDR3 runs to 17 residues. Germline V lookup: CDR1 LNHNV, CDR2 YYDKDF (reference sequence). This sequence originates from a human donor in a cohort sampled during active COVID-19. The sequencing input was peripheral blood. The V and J genes are TRBV15 and TRBJ2-6; D is unresolved. The CDR3 loop is CATSRDPPYSGANVLTF. The CDR3 DNA follows: TGTGCCACCAGCAGAGATCCCCCCTACTCTGGGGCCAACGTCCTGACTTTC.